This passage covers 22 T cell receptor beta chains from one sample sequenced in a study of cytomegalovirus exposure and HLA in healthy donors (dated by TCRdb to about 2017). The method behind the library was the immunoSEQ multiplex PCR assay. For the multiplex PCR, a mixture combining 60 forward primers for TCR Vbeta segments and 13 reverse primers for TCR Jbeta segments was used. What TCRdb holds here is the immuneACCESS table cut down to in-frame rearrangements. Part of the clones is not present; checked against another copy, under half of the missing clones reflect an unresolved V gene, and the others are unexplained. The table for this sample lists some 130,000 clones; about 63% of them were counted only once. The top ten constitute 1.6% of the sample. The source material was PBMCs. The receptors derive from a man younger than 45 in good health and CMV-seropositive.

The chain combines TRBV7-3 with TRBJ2-1; 9 bases map to TRBD2. The CDR3 loop spans 16 amino acids. CDR1 and CDR2 from the germline V gene are SGHTA and FQGTGA. The trim removed 5 bases at V and 7 bases at J, leaving 12 bases unmatched. CDR3 in DNA: TGTGCCAGCAGCCCGAGTCTAGCGGGGTCTCTTAATGAGCAGTTCTTC. Its translation: CASSPSLAGSLNEQFF.

This clone was observed a single time. The chain is built from TRBV5-1 and TRBJ1-5; 7 bases are shared with TRBD1. Trimming removed 4 bases from V and 2 bases from J; junction bases left unmatched: 18. Germline CDR1 is SGHRS and CDR2 is YFSETQ. The CDR3 length is 19 residues. The CDR3 protein is CASSGIQGIGFDGNQPQHF. CDR3 bases: TGCGCCAGCAGCGGGATACAGGGGATTGGATTTGATGGCAATCAGCCCCAGCATTTT.

The chain couples TRBV5-1 to TRBJ1-2, with 7 bases fitting TRBD1. The CDR3 is 14 residues long. Germline V gene sequence: CDR1 SGHRS, CDR2 YFSETQ. Losses at the gene ends were 0 bases for V and 2 bases for J; bases not matched to a gene: 1. Written as DNA, the CDR3 is TGCGCCAGCAGCTTGGGGGACAGAAACTATGGCTACACCTTC. It encodes CASSLGDRNYGYTF.

As regards this clone: Its ends do not fully match the called genes, so a read error is possible. This rearrangement joins TRBV6-1 to TRBJ2-5; 8 nucleotides line up with TRBD2. The CDR3 runs to 13 residues. CDR1 is MNHNS, CDR2 SASEGT, per germline. The CDR3: CASREAGAETQYF. CDR3 DNA: TGTGCCAGCAGGGAAGCGGGAGCGGAGACCCAGTACTTC.

The table lists this clone with a few counts. The J gene is TRBJ2-5, the V gene TRBV5-1, with 8 nucleotides matching TRBD1. This CDR3 comprises 15 residues. The germline gives CDR1 SGHRS, CDR2 YFSETQ. The trim removed 3 bases at V and 1 base at J, leaving 5 bases unmatched. CDR3 bases: TGCGCCAGCAGCTCGACCGGGACAGGCCAAGAGACCCAGTACTTC. This translates into CASSSTGTGQETQYF.

CDR3 in amino acids: CAWSVQAGQETQYF. The CDR3 DNA sequence: TGTGCCTGGAGTGTACAGGCAGGACAAGAGACCCAGTACTTC. This chain links TRBV30 with TRBJ2-5, with TRBD1 as a possible D gene (5 bases). Trimming removed 0 bases at V and 2 bases at J, with 10 bases between. The CDR3 consists of 14 residues. The germline V gene has CDR1 GTSNPN and CDR2 SVGIG (reference sequence).

CDR3 sequence: CASSLGPGNYGYTF. DNA for the CDR3: TGTGCCAGCAGCTTGGGGCCAGGGAACTATGGCTACACCTTC. The chain has TRBV5-5 and TRBJ1-2, with D possibly being TRBD1 (5 bases). V was pared by 0 bases and J by 2 bases, with 8 bases between. Germline values: CDR1 SGHKS, CDR2 YYEKEE (reference sequence). The CDR3 has 14 residues.

This chain uses TRBV5-1 with TRBJ1-2; D is possibly TRBD1 (5 bases). V lost 3 bases and J lost 0, with 12 bases in between. The V gene's germline CDR1 is SGHRS and CDR2 YFSETQ. The CDR3 has 15 amino acids. The DNA for the CDR3 is TGCGCCAGCAGCTACGGGAGGGGAGCTAACTATGGCTACACCTTC. Translating gives CASSYGRGANYGYTF. The whole variable domain, remainder taken from reference TRBV5-1 and TRBJ1-2, is KAGVTQTPRYLIKTRGQQVTLSCSPISGHRSVSWYQQTPGQGLQFLFEYFSETQRNKGNFPGRFSGRQFSNSRSEMNVSTLELGDSALYLCASSYGRGANYGYTFGSGTRLTVV.

This clone has a handful of counts. The chain joins TRBV4-2 to TRBJ2-3, with 13 bases identical to TRBD2. Unmatched junction bases numbered 8, after V lost 3 bases and J lost 2 bases. The V gene's germline CDR1 is LGHNA and CDR2 YNFKEQ. There are 18 residues in the CDR3. The CDR3 region has the DNA TGTGCCAGCAGCCATTACTTAGGGACTAGCGGGAACACAGATACGCAGTATTTT. Translated, it gives CASSHYLGTSGNTDTQYF.

This chain connects TRBV10-3 to TRBJ1-1; 8 bases align to TRBD1. The CDR3 runs to 13 residues. Germline CDR1 reads ENHRY; CDR2 reads SYGVKD. V dropped 8 bases and J dropped 3; count of bases not matched to a gene: 5. The DNA for the CDR3 is TGTGCCATCCAGGGGGCGGGTGACACTGAAGCTTTCTTT. It encodes CAIQGAGDTEAFF.

The chain carries TRBV6-1 and TRBJ2-3; 10 bases are shared with TRBD1. This CDR3 has 15 amino acids. J was trimmed by 4 bases and V by 4 bases; bases with no gene match: 5. Germline loops: CDR1 MNHNS, CDR2 SASEGT. CDR3 in DNA: TGTGCCAGCAGTGTGTCCGGGACAGGGGCAGATACGCAGTATTTT. This translates into CASSVSGTGADTQYF.

The V and J genes are TRBV19 and TRBJ2-7, with 7 bases matching TRBD2. Germline V gene lookup returns CDR1 LNHDA and CDR2 SQIVND (reference sequence). The CDR3 loop spans 13 amino acids. J lost 3 bases, V lost 7 bases, and 6 bases had no gene match. CDR3 DNA sequence: TGTGCCAGTACGGCGGGAGCGTACTACGAGCAGTACTTC. Translated: CASTAGAYYEQYF.

This clone was seen more than once but under ten times. The V and J genes are TRBV27 and TRBJ1-5; weak D call: TRBD1 (5 bases). This CDR3 is 15 amino acids long. Germline CDR1 is MNHEY and CDR2 is SMNVEV (reference sequence). Trimming shortened V by 3 bases and J by 0 bases, and 9 bases separated the two germline ends. The CDR3 reads CASSFSRDSNQPQHF. The CDR3 DNA reads TGTGCCAGCAGTTTTTCCAGGGATAGCAATCAGCCCCAGCATTTT.

Points on this clone: Distinct nucleotide sequences in the sample also encode this CDR3. V usage is TRBV15 and J usage is TRBJ2-3, with a possible D match to TRBD2 (5 bases). V lost 0 bases to trimming and J lost 2 bases, with 12 bases between them. Germline lookup yields CDR1 LNHNV and CDR2 YYDKDF (reference sequence). The CDR3 runs to 16 residues. The CDR3 loop reads CATSRDGGSHTDTQYF. CDR3 nucleotide sequence: TGTGCCACCAGCAGAGATGGTGGGAGCCACACAGATACGCAGTATTTT.

This clone was counted between two and nine times. The V and J genes are TRBV4-1 and TRBJ2-7, with a tentative D call TRBD2 (5 bases). With 4 bases removed from V and 3 bases from J, the gap between germline ends came to 22 bases. The germline V gene encodes CDR1 MGHRA and CDR2 YSYEKL. This CDR3 is 17 amino acids long. The CDR3: CASSRSERAGRGYEQYF. CDR3 nucleotide sequence: TGCGCCAGCAGCCGCAGTGAGAGGGCGGGCAGAGGCTACGAGCAGTACTTC.

The V and J genes are TRBV9 and TRBJ2-5, with TRBD1 identical over 12 bases. Trimming took 2 bases from V and 5 from J; bases not matched to a gene: 4. Germline V gene lookup returns CDR1 SGDLS and CDR2 YYNGEE. This CDR3 is 15 amino acids long. The chain's CDR3 is CASSVMGQGAETQYF. CDR3 DNA sequence: TGTGCCAGCAGCGTTATGGGACAGGGGGCGGAGACCCAGTACTTC.

The chain recombines TRBV7-9 with TRBJ2-2, with TRBD2 as a possible D gene (5 bases). Trimming stripped 2 bases from V and 7 bases from J, with 14 bases between. This CDR3 has 15 amino acids. Per germline, CDR1 SEHNR and CDR2 FQNEAQ (reference sequence). CDR3 DNA: TGTGCCAGCAGCTTATCTGCAGGAGCGGACGGGGAGCTGTTTTTT. Translating gives CASSLSAGADGELFF.

The genes are TRBV5-4 and TRBJ1-4; 8 bases are shared with TRBD1. The length of the CDR3 is 16 residues. Looked up from germline, CDR1 is SGHNT and CDR2 is YYREEE (reference sequence). The V gene end was trimmed by 0 bases and the J gene end by 4 bases; junction bases not matched to a gene: 5. This chain's CDR3 is CASSLATGGDNEKLFF. The DNA of the CDR3 is TGTGCCAGCAGCTTGGCTACAGGGGGGGATAATGAAAAACTGTTTTTT.

V gene TRBV6-5 combines with J gene TRBJ2-3; 8 positions match TRBD2. Looked up from germline, CDR1 is MNHEY and CDR2 is SVGAGI. Trimming removed 8 bases from V and 2 bases from J; junction bases left unmatched: 3. This CDR3 has 13 residues. CDR3 bases: TGTGCCAGCCGGCGGGAGGCCACAGATACGCAGTATTTT. Translated, it gives CASRREATDTQYF.

The rearrangement uses TRBV28 and TRBJ2-3; TRBD2 matches 7 bases. In germline, CDR1 is MDHEN, CDR2 SYDVKM. The trim removed 2 bases at V and 2 bases at J, leaving 4 bases unmatched. The CDR3 extends over 15 amino acids. The CDR3 DNA sequence: TGTGCCAGCAGTTTAAAGCGGGGATTCACAGATACGCAGTATTTT. It translates to CASSLKRGFTDTQYF. Drawing the rest from reference TRBV28 and TRBJ2-3, the complete variable domain is DVKVTQSSRYLVKRTGEKVFLECVQDMDHENMFWYRQDPGLGLRLIYFSYDVKMKEKGDIPEGYSVSREKKERFSLILESASTNQTSMYLCASSLKRGFTDTQYFGPGTRLTVL.

As DNA, the CDR3 is TGTGCCAGCAGCTCTACTGGGACTAGGCCCCAAGAGACCCAGTACTTC. Translating it yields CASSSTGTRPQETQYF. The chain joins TRBV7-9 to TRBJ2-5, with 8 nucleotides matching TRBD2. Unmatched junction bases numbered 8, after V lost 4 bases and J lost 1 base. Germline CDR1 and CDR2: SEHNR and FQNEAQ (reference sequence). CDR3 length equals 16 residues.

The rearrangement uses TRBV6-1 and TRBJ2-3; TRBD2 matches 7 bases. V lost 7 bases to trimming and J lost 2 bases; unmatched junction nucleotides: 6. Germline V lookup: CDR1 MNHNS, CDR2 SASEGT. The CDR3 has 14 amino acids. CDR3 region: CASTQAGITDTQYF. CDR3 DNA sequence: TGTGCCAGCACACAAGCGGGAATCACAGATACGCAGTATTTT.